This T cell receptor (beta chain) was documented in a study of EBV T-cell therapy then PD-1 blockade in nasopharyngeal carcinoma. In the case of this clone: As yet, its antigen is unknown.

Sequenced by immunoSEQ multiplex PCR; TCRdb stores in-frame clones only, minus some. The sample lists 20,000 or so clones, approximately 81% occurring once. Treatment specified: AdE1-LMPpoly-expanded autologous EBV-specific T-cell therapy followed by anti-PD-1 nivolumab. V lost 6 bases and J lost 3, with 15 bases in between. CDR3 length: 15 amino acids. Germline CDR1 and CDR2: MNHEY and SVGAGI. J is TRBJ1-5 and V is TRBV6-5, with D tentatively TRBD1 (5 bases). The sample in question was CD8+ T cells from blood, obtained around day 34 from a patient whose treatment included autologous EBV-specific T cells and nivolumab. The source of this sequence is a man between 40 and 49 years old with nasopharyngeal carcinoma. CDR3 region: CASSHLEGSNQPQHF. DNA of the CDR3: TGTGCCAGCAGCCACCTCGAGGGGTCCAATCAGCCCCAGCATTTT.